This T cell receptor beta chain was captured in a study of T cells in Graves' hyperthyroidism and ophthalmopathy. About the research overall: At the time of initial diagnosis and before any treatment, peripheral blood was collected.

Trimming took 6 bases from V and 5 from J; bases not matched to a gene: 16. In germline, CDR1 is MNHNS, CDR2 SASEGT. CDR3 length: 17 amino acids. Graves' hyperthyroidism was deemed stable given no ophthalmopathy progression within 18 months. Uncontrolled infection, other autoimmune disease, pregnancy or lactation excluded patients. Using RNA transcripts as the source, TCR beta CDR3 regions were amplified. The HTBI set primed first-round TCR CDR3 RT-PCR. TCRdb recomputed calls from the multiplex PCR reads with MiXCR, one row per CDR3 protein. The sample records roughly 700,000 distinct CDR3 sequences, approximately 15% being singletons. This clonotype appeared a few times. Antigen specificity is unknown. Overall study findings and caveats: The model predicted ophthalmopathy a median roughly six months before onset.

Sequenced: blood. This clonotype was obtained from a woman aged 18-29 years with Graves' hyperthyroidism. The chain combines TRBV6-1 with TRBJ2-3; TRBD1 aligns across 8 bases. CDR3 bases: TGTGCCAGCAGCTTAAAGACCGGGACAGGAAAGCAAGATACGCAGTATTTT. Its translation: CASSLKTGTGKQDTQYF.